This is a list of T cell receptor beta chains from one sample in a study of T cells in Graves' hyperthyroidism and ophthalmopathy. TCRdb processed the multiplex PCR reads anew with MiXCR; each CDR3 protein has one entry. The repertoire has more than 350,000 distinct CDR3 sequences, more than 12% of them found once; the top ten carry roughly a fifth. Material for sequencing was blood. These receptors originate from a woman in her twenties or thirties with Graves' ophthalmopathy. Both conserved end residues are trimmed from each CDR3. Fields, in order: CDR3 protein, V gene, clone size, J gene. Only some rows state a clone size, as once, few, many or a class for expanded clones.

SARDPGPGLEQY | TRBV20-1 | many | TRBJ2-7
ASSPGAHTDTQY | TRBV18 | many | TRBJ2-3
SASPNSWAASGNQETQY | TRBV20-1 | many | TRBJ2-5
SATRVYNQPQH | TRBV20-1 | - | TRBJ1-5
ASSPPWGRTGQSEQF | TRBV11-2 | many | TRBJ2-1
ASTAGGGKTNTEAF | TRBV28 | - | TRBJ1-1
ASSQEGGSSYEQY | TRBV14 | - | TRBJ2-7
ASSPVGLSRAEQY | TRBV7-9 | many | TRBJ2-7
ASSLGQGEGHYYEQY | TRBV11-2 | many | TRBJ2-7
ASSPPPGTDTQY | TRBV18 | many | TRBJ2-3
ASSGPGQADYEQY | TRBV28 | many | TRBJ2-7
ASSLLGSGTGNGYT | TRBV28 | - | TRBJ1-2
ASSVLDKGEQY | TRBV9 | - | TRBJ2-7
ASSLELAGFETQY | TRBV11-2 | many | TRBJ2-5
ASSPQTGKEAF | TRBV18 | many | TRBJ1-1
ASSQRREAAGGKETQY | TRBV6-1 | many | TRBJ2-5
ASSRGTSGGAGDTQY | TRBV3-1 | - | TRBJ2-3
SAGTAQETQY | TRBV20-1 | - | TRBJ2-5
ASSLSFPGELF | TRBV12-3/TRBV12-4 | few | TRBJ2-2
ASSSLNSYEQY | TRBV11-3 | medium-sized | TRBJ2-7
ASSHIPGTALYNEQF | TRBV11-2 | - | TRBJ2-1
ASSGGVEQF | TRBV3-1 | many | TRBJ2-1
ASSDTSGGARETQY | TRBV7-6 | many | TRBJ2-5
ASSLVFGRAKYEQY | TRBV5-1 | many | TRBJ2-7
SAGEGGINTEAF | TRBV20-1 | few | TRBJ1-1
ASSHRRGEAF | TRBV25-1 | many | TRBJ1-1
AWNPQAGNQPQH | TRBV30 | many | TRBJ1-5
ASSGGANNSPLH | TRBV9 | - | TRBJ1-6
ASSPRVGRHTEAF | TRBV12-3/TRBV12-4 | many | TRBJ1-1
ASSFLASNQPQH | TRBV28 | many | TRBJ1-5
ASSGQGVGTDTQY | TRBV7-9 | many | TRBJ2-3
ASSGQDNYGYT | TRBV12-3/TRBV12-4 | many | TRBJ1-2
ATSDFVYTGELF | TRBV24-1 | many | TRBJ2-2
ATSDHPGQGAGYT | TRBV24-1 | many | TRBJ1-2
ASSQGFDRHYSPLH | TRBV3-1 | many | TRBJ1-6
SAIDRGSYTEAF | TRBV20-1 | many | TRBJ1-1
SGQTDQITDTQY | TRBV29-1 | many | TRBJ2-3
ASQDIVGEGYT | TRBV6-1 | few | TRBJ1-2
ASSDQGNYGYT | TRBV2 | - | TRBJ1-2
ASSIRTGQSGTEAF | TRBV19 | - | TRBJ1-1